The 21 T cell receptor beta chains presented below share a single source sample, sequenced in a study of early T cells in non-severe SARS-CoV-2 infection. TCRdb independently ran MiXCR on the 5' RACE reads; one entry per CDR3 protein. The sample lists tens of thousands of distinct CDR3 sequences, 10% to 15% occurring once. Here the sequenced sample was whole blood, taken at baseline. These receptors originate from an adult who was a healthcare worker with PCR-confirmed SARS-CoV-2 infection or an uninfected control (not recorded which).

The chain recombines TRBV20-1 with TRBJ2-5, with TRBD2 matching over 12 bases. With 6 bases clipped from V and 1 base from J, the junction kept 0 bases outside the gene matches. CDR1 and CDR2 from the germline V gene are DFQATT and SNEGSKA (reference sequence). The length of the CDR3 is 13 residues. The CDR3 here is CSATSGGQETQYF. Here the CDR3 DNA reads TGCAGTGCGACTAGCGGGGGCCAAGAGACCCAGTACTTC.

This clonotype was seen a few times. The chain is built from TRBV24-1 and TRBJ2-1; 12 bases are shared with TRBD2. Trimming removed 4 bases from V and 7 bases from J; junction bases left unmatched: 10. The CDR3 loop spans 17 amino acids. CDR1 is KGHDR, CDR2 SFDVKD, per germline. The CDR3 DNA sequence: TGTGCCACCAGTGACTCGACTAGCGGGAGAGTTTGGAATGAGCAGTTCTTC. Translated: CATSDSTSGRVWNEQFF.

This clonotype has ten or more counts. The rearrangement links TRBV24-1 to TRBJ2-2, with D possibly being TRBD1 (5 bases). Deletions cut 10 bases from V and 0 bases from J, with 11 bases between. This CDR3 contains 14 residues. Per the germline V gene, CDR1 is KGHDR and CDR2 is SFDVKD. The DNA of the CDR3 is TGTGCCACAAGGGGCGCCCCGAACACCGGGGAGCTGTTTTTT. Encoded protein: CATRGAPNTGELFF.

The rearrangement uses TRBV21-1 and TRBJ1-6. TRBV21-1 is recorded as a pseudogene. This CDR3 spans 15 amino acids. The CDR3 here is CASSPPWRPHSPLHF. Here the CDR3 DNA reads TGTGCCAGCAGCCCTCCCTGGCGGCCGCATTCACCCCTCCACTTT.

The table lists this clonotype with many counts. The chain joins TRBV12-3 or TRBV12-4 to TRBJ2-3, with TRBD2 matching 11 bases. The CDR3 has 15 amino acids. V shed 10 bases and J 4 bases; nucleotides not matched to a gene: 10. The CDR3 DNA reads as TGTGCCACCCCTGATCTTAGCGGGAGGGCAGATACGCAGTATTTT. Its translation: CATPDLSGRADTQYF.

This clonotype was picked up a small number of times. The chain recombines TRBV20-1 with TRBJ2-6; D possibly corresponds to TRBD1 (6 bases). V lost 8 bases, J lost 2 bases, and 13 bases lay in between. CDR1 and CDR2 (germline): DFQATT, SNEGSKA (reference sequence). The CDR3 has 14 amino acids. The DNA of the CDR3 is TGCAGTCTCAGGGACAACCCTGGGGCCAACGTCCTGACTTTC. As protein: CSLRDNPGANVLTF.

This clonotype was counted between two and nine times. The rearrangement joins TRBV30 to TRBJ2-1; D ambiguous. The germline V gene has CDR1 GTSNPN and CDR2 SVGIG (reference sequence). Trimming removed 3 bases from V and 2 bases from J, with 11 bases in between. CDR3 length: 14 amino acids. The CDR3 reads CAWSLGRTYNEQFF. The CDR3 nucleotides read TGTGCCTGGAGCCTCGGACGGACCTACAATGAGCAGTTCTTC.

This clonotype showed up many times. The rearrangement links TRBV20-1 to TRBJ2-7, with D perhaps matching TRBD1 or TRBD2 (5 bases each). This CDR3 is built from 13 residues. Trimming pared 5 bases from V and 3 bases from J, leaving 14 bases between. Per germline, CDR1 DFQATT and CDR2 SNEGSKA (reference sequence). The CDR3 loop reads CSARPVGGYEQYF. CDR3 DNA: TGCAGTGCTCGCCCCGTTGGGGGCTACGAGCAGTACTTC.

The gene calls are TRBV7-6 and TRBJ2-3; 7 bases align to TRBD2. Germline V gene lookup returns CDR1 SGHVS and CDR2 FNYEAQ. J was trimmed by 0 bases and V by 4 bases; bases with no gene match: 1. This CDR3 contains 14 residues. The chain's CDR3 is CASSSSGSTDTQYF. The CDR3 DNA is TGTGCCAGCAGCTCTAGCGGTAGCACAGATACGCAGTATTTT.

The gene calls are TRBV19 and TRBJ2-1; 9 positions agree with TRBD2. Germline CDR1 LNHDA, CDR2 SQIVND (reference sequence). V shed 1 base and J 2 bases; nucleotides not matched to a gene: 9. This CDR3 has 18 residues. The CDR3 DNA reads TGTGCCAGTAGTATAGTCGCGGAACTAGCGGGTACCTACAATGAGCAGTTCTTC. It translates to CASSIVAELAGTYNEQFF.

This clonotype has ten or more counts. J is TRBJ1-2 and V is TRBV28; no definite D call. CDR3 length: 14 residues. V was trimmed by 3 bases and J by 6 bases, leaving 14 bases between them. Per germline, CDR1 MDHEN and CDR2 SYDVKM. CDR3 DNA: TGTGCCAGCAGTTTTTTTAAGGGAAACAATGGCTACACCTTC. Encoded protein: CASSFFKGNNGYTF.

In this sample, this clonotype turned up a few times. The chain uses TRBV27 and TRBJ2-1, with D perhaps TRBD1 (5 bases). This CDR3 contains 14 residues. Trimming took off 6 bases at V and 5 bases at J, with 14 bases between the two ends. The germline V gene encodes CDR1 MNHEY and CDR2 SMNVEV (reference sequence). The CDR3 loop reads CASSHGAGNNEQFF. CDR3 nucleotides: TGTGCCAGCAGCCATGGGGCAGGGAACAATGAGCAGTTCTTC.

This clonotype has just a few counts. This chain uses TRBV27 with TRBJ1-1; 9 positions match TRBD1. Germline CDR1 MNHEY, CDR2 SMNVEV (reference sequence). Losses at the gene ends were 8 bases for V and 1 base for J; bases not matched to a gene: 11. This CDR3 region has 16 residues. For the CDR3, the DNA is TGTGCCAGCGCGCGTCTACAGGGGGCGTGGAACACTGAAGCTTTCTTT. This gives the protein CASARLQGAWNTEAFF.

The V call is TRBV11-2, the J call TRBJ1-6, with a possible D match to TRBD1 (6 bases). Germline V gives CDR1 SGHAT, CDR2 FQNNGV. The CDR3 length is 14 residues. V lost 3 bases and J 8 bases, leaving 11 bases between the germline ends. CDR3 sequence: CASSFGGGDSPLHF. The CDR3 coding sequence is TGTGCCAGCAGCTTCGGGGGCGGTGATTCACCCCTCCACTTT.

CDR3 protein: CASSQGTNWGYTF. The CDR3 DNA reads as TGCGCCAGCAGCCAAGGTACAAATTGGGGCTACACCTTC. The V gene is TRBV4-1, the J gene TRBJ1-2; D gene unclear. Between the trimmed V and J ends, which lost 1 base and 8 bases, there was a span of 11 bases. There are 13 residues in the CDR3. Germline CDR1 reads MGHRA; CDR2 reads YSYEKL.

This clonotype was observed many times. The CDR3 reads CASSATARGAPTDTQYF. CDR3 nucleotide sequence: TGTGCCAGCAGCGCGACCGCCAGGGGCGCCCCCACAGATACGCAGTATTTT. The chain has TRBV11-2 and TRBJ2-3, with D possibly matching TRBD1 (6 bases). The germline gives CDR1 SGHAT, CDR2 FQNNGV. The V and J ends lost 5 bases and 2 bases respectively, with 20 bases between them. The CDR3 totals 17 residues.

This clonotype showed up many times. J is TRBJ2-5 and V is TRBV28; D gene unclear. The CDR3 has 14 residues. Per the germline V gene, CDR1 is MDHEN and CDR2 is SYDVKM. Trimming stripped 1 base from V and 7 bases from J, with 13 bases between. The CDR3 DNA sequence: TGTGCCAGCAGTTTATTGGCCCATGGGCGGACCCAGTACTTC. Its protein product is CASSLLAHGRTQYF.

There are a few counts of this clonotype. The rearrangement joins TRBV5-1 to TRBJ2-3, with unresolved D. The CDR3 covers 16 residues. V was clipped by 3 bases and J by 0 bases, with 14 bases between them. CDR1 and CDR2 (germline): SGHRS, YFSETQ. The CDR3 sequence is CASSSSVSGSTDTQYF. In nucleotides, the CDR3 is TGCGCCAGCAGCTCCTCCGTATCTGGGAGCACAGATACGCAGTATTTT.

This clonotype was counted a few times. In DNA form, the CDR3 reads TGCGCCAGCAGCTTGATCGACAGACCGAACACTGAAGCTTTCTTT. This gives the protein CASSLIDRPNTEAFF. The chain is built from TRBV5-1 and TRBJ1-1, with D possibly TRBD1 on 5 matching bases. The CDR3 is 15 amino acids. The germline V gene encodes CDR1 SGHRS and CDR2 YFSETQ. The ends were cut back, 1 base at V and 1 base at J, with 11 bases in the middle.

The chain employs TRBV10-2 and TRBJ2-3, with D perhaps matching TRBD2 (6 bases). Trimming removed 0 bases from V and 1 base from J, with 11 bases in between. Per the germline V gene, CDR1 is WSHSY and CDR2 is SAAADI. The CDR3 loop spans 16 amino acids. In nucleotides, the CDR3 is TGCGCCAGCAGTGAGTCGGAGGGAAGAGGCACAGATACGCAGTATTTT. Protein: CASSESEGRGTDTQYF.

This sequence joins TRBV5-4 and TRBJ2-5; 8 nucleotides agree with TRBD2. Trimming removed 3 bases from V and 4 bases from J; junction bases left unmatched: 8. CDR3 length: 15 amino acids. Germline assignment: CDR1 SGHNT and CDR2 YYREEE (reference sequence). The CDR3 region has the DNA TGTGCCAGCAGCTCCTCGGCCAGCGGGGGAGAGACCCAGTACTTC. Its protein product is CASSSSASGGETQYF.